A selection of T cell receptor beta chains follows, all from one sample in a study of technical replicates of blood from several donors. Sequencing was performed with immunoSEQ multiplex PCR; in TCRdb, only in-frame clones are kept and a portion is missing. The table includes 45,000 to 55,000 clones, around 95% detected once. Sample: T cells isolated from PBMCs. The receptors shown here come from a human donor in good health. Both conserved end residues are part of each CDR3. Each record gives: J gene, V gene, clone size, CDR3 length, CDR3 protein. Size tells how often a clone was seen (once, few, many) or the class of an expanded clone, and some rows leave it out.

>TRBJ1-2|TRBV5-1|NA|14
CASKLGGTGIGYTF
>TRBJ2-1|TRBV29-1|NA|13
CSVDTGGHNEQFF
>TRBJ1-2|TRBV29-1|NA|14
CSVDKDRADPGYTF
>TRBJ2-1|TRBV7-2|NA|16
CASNAPIGGADNEQFF
>TRBJ2-7|TRBV28|once|15
CASQESGTGAYEQYF
>TRBJ2-3|TRBV7-2|NA|16
CASSPWTRAQADTQYF
>TRBJ2-3|TRBV5-1|NA|16
CASSLGLAGFSDTQYF
>TRBJ1-1|TRBV28|few|12
CASSLGGAEAFF
>TRBJ2-7|TRBV7-8|NA|16
CASSSPQTQGSYEQYF
>TRBJ1-2|TRBV5-1|NA|15
CASSEIQTGNYGYTF
>TRBJ1-5|TRBV5-1|few|15
CASSLAGQSYQPQHF
>TRBJ1-1|TRBV9|NA|15
CASSAQGGKNTEAFF
>TRBJ2-5|TRBV5-1|NA|15
CASSLMSGVAETQYF
>TRBJ2-2|TRBV29-1|NA|12
CSGGGLPGELFF
>TRBJ1-3|TRBV18|NA|12
CASSPPAGQGYF
>TRBJ1-4|TRBV9|once|14
CASSVRPVREKLFF
>TRBJ1-6|TRBV11-3|NA|15
CASSPSSHYNSPLHF